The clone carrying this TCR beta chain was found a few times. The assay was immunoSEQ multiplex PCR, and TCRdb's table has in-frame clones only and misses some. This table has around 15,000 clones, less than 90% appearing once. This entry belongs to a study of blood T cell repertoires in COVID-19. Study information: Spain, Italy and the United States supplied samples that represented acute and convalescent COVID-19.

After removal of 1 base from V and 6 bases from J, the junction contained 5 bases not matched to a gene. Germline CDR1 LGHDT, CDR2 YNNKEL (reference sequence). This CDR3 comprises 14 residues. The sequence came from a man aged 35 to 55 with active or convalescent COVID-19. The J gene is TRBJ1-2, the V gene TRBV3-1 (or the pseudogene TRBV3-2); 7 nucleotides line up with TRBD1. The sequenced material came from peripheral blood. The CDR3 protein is CASSQVSGGNGYTF. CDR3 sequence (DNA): TGTGCCAGCAGCCAAGTTTCAGGGGGAAATGGCTACACCTTC.